Below, one T cell receptor (beta chain) is given with its context. This entry belongs to a study of cytomegalovirus exposure and HLA in healthy donors. Turning to the study itself: Among the roughly 400 genotyped donors, about 81% were placed in the Caucasian-associated ancestry cluster.

The germline gives CDR1 MDHEN, CDR2 SYDVKM. Trimming left V 3 bases short and J 1 base short, with 7 bases between. This CDR3 comprises 13 residues. In the PCR, 60 Vbeta and 13 Jbeta primers were used. TCRdb's table, derived via immunoSEQ multiplex PCR, lists solely in-frame clones and lacks some. This sample yields about 97,000 clones, of which approximately 9% are seen a single time; around 4.9% belongs to the top ten. The receptor's source is a man aged 45-65 years in good health and CMV-seropositive. The genes are TRBV28 and TRBJ2-7, with D possibly being TRBD2 (5 bases). The sequenced material came from PBMCs. The CDR3 reads CASSFGSSYEQYF. DNA for the CDR3: TGTGCCAGCAGTTTTGGGAGTTCCTACGAGCAGTACTTC.